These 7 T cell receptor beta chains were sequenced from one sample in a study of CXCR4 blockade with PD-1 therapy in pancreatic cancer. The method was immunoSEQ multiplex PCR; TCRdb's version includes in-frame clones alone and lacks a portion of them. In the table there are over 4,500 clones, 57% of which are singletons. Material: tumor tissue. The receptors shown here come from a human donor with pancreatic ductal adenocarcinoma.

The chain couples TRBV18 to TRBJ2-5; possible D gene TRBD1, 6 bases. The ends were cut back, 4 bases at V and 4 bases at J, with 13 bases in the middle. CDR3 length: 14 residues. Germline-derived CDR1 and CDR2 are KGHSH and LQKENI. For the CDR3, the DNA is TGTGCCAGCTCACTAATACAGGGTATAGAGACCCAGTACTTC. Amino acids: CASSLIQGIETQYF.

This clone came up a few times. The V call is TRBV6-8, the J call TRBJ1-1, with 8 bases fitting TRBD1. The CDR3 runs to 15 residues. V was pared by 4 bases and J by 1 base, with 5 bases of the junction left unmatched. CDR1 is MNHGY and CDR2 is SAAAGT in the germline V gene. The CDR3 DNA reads TGTGCCAGCAGTTGCCGGACAGGGAGGAACACTGAAGCTTTCTTT. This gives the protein CASSCRTGRNTEAFF.

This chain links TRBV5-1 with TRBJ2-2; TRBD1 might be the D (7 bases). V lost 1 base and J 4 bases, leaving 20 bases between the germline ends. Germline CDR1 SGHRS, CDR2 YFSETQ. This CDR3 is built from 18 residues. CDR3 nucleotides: TGCGCCAGCAGCTTGTTACGGTTGGAGGGGGCGACCACCGGGGAGCTGTTTTTT. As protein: CASSLLRLEGATTGELFF.

The CDR3 DNA reads as TGTGCCAGCAATAATATCGACTCCTACGAGCAGTACTTC. It specifies CASNNIDSYEQYF. This chain joins TRBV2 and TRBJ2-7; D call uncertain. This CDR3 has 13 residues. From germline, CDR1 is SNHLY and CDR2 FYNNEI. V was shortened by 7 bases and J by 0 bases, with 10 bases between the two germline ends.

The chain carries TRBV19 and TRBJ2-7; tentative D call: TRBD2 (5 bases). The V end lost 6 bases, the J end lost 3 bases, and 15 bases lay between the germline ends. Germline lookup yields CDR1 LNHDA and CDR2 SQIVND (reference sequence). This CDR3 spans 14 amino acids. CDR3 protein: CASRARSRDYEQYF. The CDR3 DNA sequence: TGTGCCAGTAGAGCCAGATCCCGGGACTACGAGCAGTACTTC. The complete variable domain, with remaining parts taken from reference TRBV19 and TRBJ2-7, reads DGGITQSPKYLFRKEGQNVTLSCEQNLNHDAMYWYRQDPGQGLRLIYYSQIVNDFQKGDIAEGYSVSREKKESFPLTVTSAQKNPTAFYLCASRARSRDYEQYFGPGTRLTVT.

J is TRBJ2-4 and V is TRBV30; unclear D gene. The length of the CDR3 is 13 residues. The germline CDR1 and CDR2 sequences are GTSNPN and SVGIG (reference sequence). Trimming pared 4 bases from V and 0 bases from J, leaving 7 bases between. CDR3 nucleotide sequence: TGTGCCTGGAAGGACGTAGCCAAAAACATTCAGTACTTC. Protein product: CAWKDVAKNIQYF.

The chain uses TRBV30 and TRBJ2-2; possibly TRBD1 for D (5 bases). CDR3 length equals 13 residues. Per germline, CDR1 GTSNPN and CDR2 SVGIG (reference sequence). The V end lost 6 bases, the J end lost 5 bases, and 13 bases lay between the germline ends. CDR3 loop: CACRTPITGELFF. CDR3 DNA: TGTGCCTGCAGGACACCCATTACCGGGGAGCTGTTTTTT.